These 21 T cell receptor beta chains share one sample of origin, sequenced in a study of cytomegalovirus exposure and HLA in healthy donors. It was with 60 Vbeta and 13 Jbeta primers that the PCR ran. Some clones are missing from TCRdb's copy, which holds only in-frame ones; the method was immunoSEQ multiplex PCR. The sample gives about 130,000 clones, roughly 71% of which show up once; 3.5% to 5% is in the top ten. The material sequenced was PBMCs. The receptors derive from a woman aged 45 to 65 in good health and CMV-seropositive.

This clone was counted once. CDR3 coding DNA: TGTGCCAGCAGCTTAGACCCCGCCTACGAGCAGTACTTC. Its protein product is CASSLDPAYEQYF. This chain uses TRBV11-2 with TRBJ2-7, with D hard to call. Germline assignment: CDR1 SGHAT and CDR2 FQNNGV. This CDR3 contains 13 residues. The V gene lost 0 bases and the J gene lost 2 bases, with 5 bases spanning the gap.

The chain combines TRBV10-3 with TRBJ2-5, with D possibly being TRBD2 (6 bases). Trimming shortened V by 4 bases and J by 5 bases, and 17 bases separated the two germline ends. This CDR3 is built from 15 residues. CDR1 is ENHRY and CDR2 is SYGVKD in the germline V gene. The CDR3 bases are TGTGCCATCAGTGGGGGGGAAGAGGTCATCGAGACCCAGTACTTC. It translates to CAISGGEEVIETQYF.

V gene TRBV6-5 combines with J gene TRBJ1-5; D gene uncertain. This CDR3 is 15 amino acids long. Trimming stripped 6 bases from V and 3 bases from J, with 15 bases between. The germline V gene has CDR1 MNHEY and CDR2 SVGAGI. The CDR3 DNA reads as TGTGCCAGCAGCCGAGGCGGGTTCCCCAATCAGCCCCAGCATTTT. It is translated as CASSRGGFPNQPQHF.

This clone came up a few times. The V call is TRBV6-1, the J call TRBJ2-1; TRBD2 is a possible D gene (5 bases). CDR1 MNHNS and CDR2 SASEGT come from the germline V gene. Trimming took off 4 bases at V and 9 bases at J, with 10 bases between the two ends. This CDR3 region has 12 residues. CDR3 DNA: TGTGCCAGCAGTGTGACCGGGGTTGAGCAGTTCTTC. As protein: CASSVTGVEQFF.

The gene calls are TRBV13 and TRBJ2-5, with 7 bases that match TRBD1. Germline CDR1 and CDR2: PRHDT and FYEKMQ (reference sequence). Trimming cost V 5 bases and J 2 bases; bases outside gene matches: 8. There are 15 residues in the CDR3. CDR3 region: CASSLTRGRQETQYF. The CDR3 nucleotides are TGTGCCAGCAGCCTCACGAGGGGGCGTCAAGAGACCCAGTACTTC.

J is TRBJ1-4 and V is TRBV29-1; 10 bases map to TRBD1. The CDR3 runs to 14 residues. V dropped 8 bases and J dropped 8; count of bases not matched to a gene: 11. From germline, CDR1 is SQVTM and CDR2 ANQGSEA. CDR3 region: CSTMTGTGAEKLFF. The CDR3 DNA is TGCAGCACAATGACCGGGACAGGGGCGGAAAAACTGTTTTTT.

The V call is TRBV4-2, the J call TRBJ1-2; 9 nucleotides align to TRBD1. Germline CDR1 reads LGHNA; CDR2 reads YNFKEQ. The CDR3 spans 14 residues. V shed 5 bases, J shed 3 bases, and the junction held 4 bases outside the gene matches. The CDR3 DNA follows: TGTGCCAGCAGCACCCGGGACAGGGACTATGGCTACACCTTC. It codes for CASSTRDRDYGYTF.

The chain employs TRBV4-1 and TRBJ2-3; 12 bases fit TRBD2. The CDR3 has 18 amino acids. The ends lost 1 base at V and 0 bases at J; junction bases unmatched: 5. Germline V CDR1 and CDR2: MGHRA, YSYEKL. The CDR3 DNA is TGCGCCAGCAGCCAAGGACTAGCGGGGGTTGACAGCACAGATACGCAGTATTTT. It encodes CASSQGLAGVDSTDTQYF.

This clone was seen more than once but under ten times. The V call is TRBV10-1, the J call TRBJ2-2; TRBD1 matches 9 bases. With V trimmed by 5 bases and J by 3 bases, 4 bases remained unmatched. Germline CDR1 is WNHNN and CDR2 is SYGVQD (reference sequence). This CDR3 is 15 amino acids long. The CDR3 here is CASSRTGADTGELFF. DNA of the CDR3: TGCGCCAGCAGTCGGACAGGGGCCGACACCGGGGAGCTGTTTTTT.

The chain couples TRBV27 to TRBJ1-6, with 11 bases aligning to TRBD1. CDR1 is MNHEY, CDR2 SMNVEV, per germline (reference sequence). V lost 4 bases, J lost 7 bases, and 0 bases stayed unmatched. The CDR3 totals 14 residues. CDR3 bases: TGTGCCAGCAGTTGGGACAGGGGGAATTCACCCCTCCACTTT. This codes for CASSWDRGNSPLHF.

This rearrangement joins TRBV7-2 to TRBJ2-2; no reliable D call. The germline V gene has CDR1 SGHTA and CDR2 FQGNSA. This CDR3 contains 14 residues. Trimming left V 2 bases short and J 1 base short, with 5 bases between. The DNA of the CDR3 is TGTGCCAGCAGCTTATTCAAGAACACCGGGGAGCTGTTTTTT. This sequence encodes CASSLFKNTGELFF. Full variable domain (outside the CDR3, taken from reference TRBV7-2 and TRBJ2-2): GAGVSQSPSNKVTEKGKDVELRCDPISGHTALYWYRQSLGQGLEFLIYFQGNSAPDKSGLPSDRFSAERTGGSVSTLTIQRTQQEDSAVYLCASSLFKNTGELFFGEGSRLTVL.

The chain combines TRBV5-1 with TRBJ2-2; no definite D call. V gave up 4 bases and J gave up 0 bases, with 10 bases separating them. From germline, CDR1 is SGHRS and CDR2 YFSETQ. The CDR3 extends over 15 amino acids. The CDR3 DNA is TGCGCCAGCAGCCCCGGTAACGCGAACACCGGGGAGCTGTTTTTT. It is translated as CASSPGNANTGELFF.

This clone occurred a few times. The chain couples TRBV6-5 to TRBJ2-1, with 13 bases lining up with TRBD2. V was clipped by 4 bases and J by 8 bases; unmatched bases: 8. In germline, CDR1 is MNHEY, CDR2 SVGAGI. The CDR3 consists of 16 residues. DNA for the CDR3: TGTGCCAGCAGTTGGGGGGGACTAGCGGGGAGGGATGAGCAGTTCTTC. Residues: CASSWGGLAGRDEQFF.

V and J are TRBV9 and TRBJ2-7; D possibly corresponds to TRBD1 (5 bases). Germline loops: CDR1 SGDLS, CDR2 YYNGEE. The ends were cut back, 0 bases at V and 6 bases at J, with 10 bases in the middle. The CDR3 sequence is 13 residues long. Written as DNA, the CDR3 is TGTGCCAGCAGCGTAGTTACAGGTCGCGAGCAGTACTTC. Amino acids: CASSVVTGREQYF.

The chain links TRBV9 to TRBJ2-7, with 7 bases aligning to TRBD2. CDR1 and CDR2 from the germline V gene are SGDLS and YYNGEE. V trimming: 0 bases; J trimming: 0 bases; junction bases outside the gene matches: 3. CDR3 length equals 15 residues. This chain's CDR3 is CASSVESGASYEQYF. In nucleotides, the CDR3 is TGTGCCAGCAGCGTAGAAAGCGGGGCCTCCTACGAGCAGTACTTC.

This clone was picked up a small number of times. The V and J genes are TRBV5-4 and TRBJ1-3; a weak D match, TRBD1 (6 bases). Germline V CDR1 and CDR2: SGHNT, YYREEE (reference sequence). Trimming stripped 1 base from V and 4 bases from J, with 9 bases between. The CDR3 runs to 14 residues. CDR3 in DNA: TGTGCCAGCAGCTTGCAGGGGCCCGGAAACACCATATATTTT. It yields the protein CASSLQGPGNTIYF.

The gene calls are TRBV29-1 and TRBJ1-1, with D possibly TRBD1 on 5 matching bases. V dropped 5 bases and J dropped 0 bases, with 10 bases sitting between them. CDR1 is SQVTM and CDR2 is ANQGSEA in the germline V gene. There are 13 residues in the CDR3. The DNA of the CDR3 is TGCAGCGTTCGACAGATATTGAACACTGAAGCTTTCTTT. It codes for CSVRQILNTEAFF.

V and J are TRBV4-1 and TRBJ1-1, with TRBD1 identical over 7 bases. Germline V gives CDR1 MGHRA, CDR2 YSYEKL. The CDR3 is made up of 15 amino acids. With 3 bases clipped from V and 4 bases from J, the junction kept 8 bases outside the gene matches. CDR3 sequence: CASSHQDRASTEAFF. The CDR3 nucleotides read TGCGCCAGCAGCCACCAAGACAGGGCAAGCACTGAAGCTTTCTTT.

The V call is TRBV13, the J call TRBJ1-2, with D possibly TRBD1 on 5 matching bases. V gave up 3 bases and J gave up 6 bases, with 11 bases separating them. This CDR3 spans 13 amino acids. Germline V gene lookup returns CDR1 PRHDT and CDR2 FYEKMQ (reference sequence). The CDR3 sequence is CASSFRAGNGYTF. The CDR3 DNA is TGTGCCAGCAGCTTTAGGGCAGGGAATGGCTACACCTTC.

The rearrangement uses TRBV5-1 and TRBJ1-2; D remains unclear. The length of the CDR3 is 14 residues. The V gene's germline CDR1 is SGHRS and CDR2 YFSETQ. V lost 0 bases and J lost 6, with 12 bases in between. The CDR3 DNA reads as TGCGCCAGCAGCTTGGTTCCTGCGTCCGATGGCTACACCTTC. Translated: CASSLVPASDGYTF.

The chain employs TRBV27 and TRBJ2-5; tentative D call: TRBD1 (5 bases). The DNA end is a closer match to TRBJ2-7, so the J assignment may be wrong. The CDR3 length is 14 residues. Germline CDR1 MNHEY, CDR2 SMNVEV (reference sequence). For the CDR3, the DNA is TGTGCCAGCAGTGCCGACCTACAGGCCTACGAGCAGTACTTC. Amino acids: CASSADLQAYEQYF.